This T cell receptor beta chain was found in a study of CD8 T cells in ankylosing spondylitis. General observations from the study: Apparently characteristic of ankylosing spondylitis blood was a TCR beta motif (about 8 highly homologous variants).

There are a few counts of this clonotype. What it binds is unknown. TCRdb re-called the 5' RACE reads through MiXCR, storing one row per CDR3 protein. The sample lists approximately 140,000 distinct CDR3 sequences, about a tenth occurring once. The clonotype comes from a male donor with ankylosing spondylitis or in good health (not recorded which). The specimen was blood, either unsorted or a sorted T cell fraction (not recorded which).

This CDR3 reads CATSSSPGQNTDTQYF. The CDR3 coding sequence is TGTGCCACCAGCTCCTCCCCGGGACAGAACACAGATACGCAGTATTTT. The J gene is TRBJ2-3, the V gene TRBV24-1, with 7 bases matching TRBD1. The germline V gene encodes CDR1 KGHDR and CDR2 SFDVKD. V lost 7 bases and J lost 2; bases outside the gene matches: 11. The CDR3 is 16 amino acids.